This passage covers 2 T cell receptor beta chains from one sample sequenced in a study of blood T cells in healthy people across ages (dated by TCRdb to between 2015 and 2017). The library was generated by 5' RACE. The sequencing machine was an Illumina HiSeq 2500. The second PCR ran for about 6 to 12 cycles and used a J-beta primer mix along with a sample-barcoded 5' primer. TCRdb reprocessed the public reads (quality trimming at Q25 with fastp, clone calling with MiXCR) and kept in-frame beta chains. Entries are consolidated by CDR3 protein sequence, retaining the most common genes and DNA. Here the sample has hundreds of thousands of distinct CDR3 sequences; under 45% occur a single time. Jointly, the top ten make up approximately 19% of the sample. The specimen sequenced was blood. The receptor source for this set is a man in his 60s in good health.

V usage is TRBV4-3 and J usage is TRBJ2-5, with 7 bases lining up with TRBD2. With V trimmed by 4 bases and J by 5 bases, 13 bases remained unmatched. CDR1 LGHNA and CDR2 YSLEER come from the germline V gene. The CDR3 runs to 16 residues. CDR3 nucleotides: TGCGCCAGCAGCCTATCCGGTAGACTAGCTGCGGAGACCCAGTACTTC. This gives the protein CASSLSGRLAAETQYF.

In regard to this clonotype: A read error may produce the germline difference seen at one junction end. The chain combines TRBV7-2 with TRBJ2-5; 10 nucleotides line up with TRBD1. This CDR3 is 15 amino acids long. Germline V gene data show CDR1 as SGHTA and CDR2 as FQGNSA. The CDR3 spells CAGSRDRGRRETQYF. The CDR3 DNA sequence: TGTGCCGGCAGCAGAGACAGGGGGCGCAGGGAGACCCAGTACTTC.